What follows describes a single TCR beta chain. This specimen belongs to a study of shared clonotypes between healthy human individuals. CDR3 length: 15 amino acids. CDR1 and CDR2 (germline): KGHSH, LQKENI. Between the trimmed V and J ends, which lost 2 bases and 5 bases, there was a span of 13 bases. The data were produced by immunoSEQ multiplex PCR, yet TCRdb's version contains in-frame clones alone and is incomplete. The data contain roughly 1,500,000 clones, about 98.5% of them seen just once; the ten biggest clones take up roughly 0.36%. The origin of this receptor is a man between 25 and 39 years old in good health. The genes are TRBV18 and TRBJ1-5; D unresolved. The specimen sequenced was naive CD4+ T cells sorted from blood. Specified subset: CD45RA+ positively selected. CDR3 sequence (DNA): TGTGCCAGCTCACCAAATACTGGGTTGGATCAGCCCCAGCATTTT. Amino acids: CASSPNTGLDQPQHF.